The subject of this entry is one T cell receptor (beta chain). This clone came up a few times. No cognate antigen has been identified for it. Base qualities are not recorded, but no much larger clone differs from it by a single base. The sample originates from a study of blood T cell repertoires in COVID-19 (dated by TCRdb to the early 2020s). Concerning the study at large: Samples from collaborators originated in the United States, Italy and Spain and spanned both the acute and convalescent phases of COVID-19. The prospective study material was composed of cDNA or gDNA derived from T cells, B-cell-depleted T cells, or PBMCs. The dataset comprised deeply sampled blood TCRbeta repertoires from subjects exposed to, actively infected with, or recovered from COVID-19. A freely available public database, intended as a resource for researchers studying the immune response to SARS-CoV-2, is where the repertoires were released. Samples were obtained from the ongoing ImmuneRACE study (first 160 participants) and from over a thousand subjects provided by 6 global collaborators. Sample metadata almost always included a de-identified subject ID, COVID-19 status, age in years and sex. Where available, HLA class I and class II types were obtained from metadata supplied by the sample provider rather than from assay-based typing.

Broad study findings and their caveats: How much clinical and demographic metadata was included differed by source and by participant, and the metadata was provided uncurated.

TCRbeta CDR3 regions were amplified from genomic DNA by means of the immunoSEQ Assay, a bias-controlled multiplex PCR. The authors processed their data as follows. The number of nucleated cells in each sample was estimated by amplification of reference gene primers within the assay. Sequence reads were collapsed and filtered to measure the absolute abundance of every unique TCRbeta CDR3 rearrangement. Productive Simpson clonality was computed per sample as the square root of Simpson's diversity index over productive rearrangements. TCRdb carries this immuneACCESS record with in-frame sequences only. Its versions omit some clonotypes, under half of them owing to an unresolved V gene in the studies checked, with the rest unexplained. V and J calls plus clone size are reproduced from that table; the DNA served to infer D and trimming. The sample profile shows tens of thousands of clones; 81% of them were found once. The ten most abundant clones make up approximately 30% of the sample.

The collaborating institutions used their own protocols to collect whole blood in K2EDTA tubes. For TCRbeta analysis, collaborators shipped samples as frozen whole blood, isolated PBMCs, or DNA extracted from either of those sample types. For CDR1 and CDR2, the germline V gene lists SGHTA and FQGNSA. Trimming leaves V shorter by 2 bases and J shorter by 0 bases, with the junction holding 9 bases beyond the gene matches. Reading from cysteine to phenylalanine, the CDR3 counts 17 amino acids. Just CDR3 DNA is preserved here, 51 bases in frame from base 1. The material sequenced was peripheral blood. This TCR was sampled from an elderly woman with active or convalescent COVID-19. The V and J segments used are TRBV7-2 and TRBJ2-5; 7 nucleotides in the junction match TRBD2. The sequence in DNA is TGTGCCAGCAGCTTAATGTTGGGGGGGGAGTACCAAGAGACCCAGTACTTC. It translates to CASSLMLGGEYQETQYF.